This TCR beta chain was observed in a study of blood T cell repertoires in COVID-19. Study overall: Samples representing acute and convalescent COVID-19 were sourced from the United States, Italy and Spain.

From germline, CDR1 is SGHRS and CDR2 YFSETQ. The CDR3 consists of 14 residues. V was pared by 0 bases and J by 6 bases, with 13 bases between. The table lists this clone with a few counts. Here immunoSEQ multiplex PCR was the method, and the copy in TCRdb shows in-frame clones only, minus some. The data contain about 100,000 clones, approximately 82% of them singletons. What was sequenced was peripheral blood. The receptor was derived from a man aged 60 to 69 with active or convalescent COVID-19. The V and J genes are TRBV5-1 and TRBJ2-7, with a possible D match to TRBD1 (6 bases). The CDR3 DNA follows: TGCGCCAGCAGCTTGGCCGGGCCGACAGGCGAGCAGTACTTC. Translating gives CASSLAGPTGEQYF.